These T cell receptor beta chains were read from a single sample in a study of blood T cell repertoires in COVID-19. Libraries were prepared by immunoSEQ multiplex PCR; TCRdb keeps only in-frame clonotypes and omits some of them. This table holds 300,000 to 350,000 clones, approximately 89% found once. Sequencing used PBMCs or T cells enriched from blood (not recorded which). These receptors were collected from a man younger than 40 who had recovered from COVID-19. Each CDR3 is given with its conserved first and last residue. The order of the fields is CDR3 DNA, CDR3 protein, D gene, clone size, J gene, V gene. A D gene is named only where the DNA matches it firmly. Only some rows state a clone size, as once, few, many or a class for expanded clones.

TGTGCCAGCAGCTCCCGACAGGGGGCGTATAGCAATCAGCCCCAGCATTTT CASSSRQGAYSNQPQHF TRBD1 . TRBJ1-5 TRBV5-5
TGCGCCAGCAGCCAGGGACAGGGAGGGGAAAAACTGTTTTTT CASSQGQGGEKLFF TRBD1 . TRBJ1-4 TRBV4-1
TGTGCCAGCAGCTTAGAGTTAGCGGGGCACACAGATACGCAGTATTTT CASSLELAGHTDTQYF TRBD2 . TRBJ2-3 TRBV13
TGTGCTAGTGGTTTGGACACTAGCGGGGCAGATACGCAGTATTTT CASGLDTSGADTQYF TRBD2 . TRBJ2-3 TRBV12-5
TGTGCCAGTAGACCCTACAGGGGAGAAGCTTTCTTT CASRPYRGEAFF TRBD1 . TRBJ1-1 TRBV19
TGTGCCAGTCGCGGGCAGAGGACGACTGACTACAATGAGCAGTTCTTC CASRGQRTTDYNEQFF . . TRBJ2-1 TRBV19
TGTGCCAGCAGCGATACTCATCACCGGGGGGAGCTGTTTTTT CASSDTHHRGELFF . . TRBJ2-2 TRBV16
TGTGCCAGCAGCGCAGACAGGGGTGGCTTGCGTGCTTTCTTT CASSADRGGLRAFF TRBD1 . TRBJ1-1 TRBV9
TGTGCCAGTAGTAGGGGCAGGACCTTTGAAGCTTTCTTT CASSRGRTFEAFF . . TRBJ1-1 TRBV19
TGTGCCAGCAGCTTAGCGCGGACAGTTAATGAAAAACTGTTTTTT CASSLARTVNEKLFF . . TRBJ1-4 TRBV7-8
TGTGCCAGCAGTGAATTGACAGATAATTCACCCCTCCACTTT CASSELTDNSPLHF . few TRBJ1-6 TRBV2
TGCAGTGCGCAGAGACCGGGAGGCTACACCTTC CSAQRPGGYTF . . TRBJ1-2 TRBV20-1
TGTGCCAGCAGTGATCCCCCCTTCTACGAGCAGTACTTC CASSDPPFYEQYF . . TRBJ2-7 TRBV6-1
TGCGCCAGCAGCCAAGATGGGCCCGACAGGGTTCTTTATGGGTATGGCTACACCTTC CASSQDGPDRVLYGYGYTF TRBD1 . TRBJ1-2 TRBV4-1
TGCGCCAGCAGCCAAGATTGGGTACACGGGGAACAAGAGACCCAGTACTTC CASSQDWVHGEQETQYF . . TRBJ2-5 TRBV4-1
TGTGCCAGCAGTGAATTGCTGTCAGGGAAATCCGAGCAGTACTTC CASSELLSGKSEQYF . . TRBJ2-7 TRBV25-1
TGCGCCAGCAGTGAGTCCGGATACGGGACTAGCGGCACCGGGGAGCTGTTTTTT CASSESGYGTSGTGELFF TRBD2 few TRBJ2-2 TRBV10-1
TGTGCCAGCAGCTCCTCCCCTTTAGCGGGGGGTACCTACAATGAGCAGTTCTTC CASSSSPLAGGTYNEQFF TRBD2 . TRBJ2-1 TRBV7-2
TGTGCCAGCAGTTCACCGGGACAGAAGGCGGGGGAGCTGTTTTTT CASSSPGQKAGELFF TRBD1 . TRBJ2-2 TRBV28
TGTGCCAGCAGTTTTGCCGACAGGTCTGAGCAGTTCTTC CASSFADRSEQFF . . TRBJ2-1 TRBV28
TGTGCCAGCTCATTTCGGGACAGTAATGAAAAACTGTTTTTT CASSFRDSNEKLFF TRBD1 . TRBJ1-4 TRBV18
TGTGCCAGCAGCCCCCACATGGGACAGGGGTTTTTGGACGAGCAGTACTTC CASSPHMGQGFLDEQYF TRBD1 . TRBJ2-7 TRBV14
TGTGCCAGCAGCGTAGGATCCGGGGGTTCCTACGAGCAGTACTTC CASSVGSGGSYEQYF . once TRBJ2-7 TRBV9
TGTGCCAGCTCACCACCCACAGGGAAGGGGAACACCGGGGAGCTGTTTTTT CASSPPTGKGNTGELFF . . TRBJ2-2 TRBV18
TGTGCCAGCAGCTTAGACAGGGGGTACTACAATGAGCAGTTCTTC CASSLDRGYYNEQFF TRBD1 . TRBJ2-1 TRBV7-9
TGTGCCAGCAGTTACTCGGGAGGACACCACAATCAGCCCCAGCATTTT CASSYSGGHHNQPQHF . . TRBJ1-5 TRBV6-6
TGTGCCAGCTCACCATCGAGGACAGGGCTCTCTGGAAACACCATATATTTT CASSPSRTGLSGNTIYF TRBD1 . TRBJ1-3 TRBV18
TGCGCCAGCAGCCAAGCGGGACAGACTAACTATGGCTACACCTTC CASSQAGQTNYGYTF TRBD1 . TRBJ1-2 TRBV4-1
TGTGCCAGCTCACCCAACCCCCCGAGTACCAACTACGAGCAGTACTTC CASSPNPPSTNYEQYF . . TRBJ2-7 TRBV18
TGTGCCAGCAGCCCCATCGGACAGGGAGGTCTCTATGGCTACACCTTC CASSPIGQGGLYGYTF TRBD1 . TRBJ1-2 TRBV9
TGTGCCAGCCGCCTCGGTTTTTCGGGGGATCAGCCCCAGCATTTT CASRLGFSGDQPQHF . . TRBJ1-5 TRBV6-5
TGCGCCAGCAGTGATCGACAGGGCGCGAACACCGGGGAGCTGTTTTTT CASSDRQGANTGELFF TRBD1 . TRBJ2-2 TRBV10-1
TGCGCCAGCAGTGAGTCTTGGGGCACGAACACTGAAGCTTTCTTT CASSESWGTNTEAFF . . TRBJ1-1 TRBV10-1
TGCGCCAGCAGCTTACAGCTTAACTATGGCTACACCTTC CASSLQLNYGYTF . . TRBJ1-2 TRBV5-1
TGTGCCAGCAGTAACCGGGACAGTTACAATGAGCAGTTCTTC CASSNRDSYNEQFF TRBD1 . TRBJ2-1 TRBV6-5
TGTGCCAGTAGTATTGGTGCGGGTTCCAACGAGCAGTACTTC CASSIGAGSNEQYF . . TRBJ2-7 TRBV19
TGTGCCAGTAGCTCCACACAGATTAACTATGGCTACACCTTC CASSSTQINYGYTF . . TRBJ1-2 TRBV19
TGCGCCAGCAGGGGAGAAGACCAAGAGACCCAGTACTTC CASRGEDQETQYF . . TRBJ2-5 TRBV5-1
TGTGCCAGCAGCCAGGGACAGGGAAATGAAAAACTGTTTTTT CASSQGQGNEKLFF TRBD1 . TRBJ1-4 TRBV5-5
TGTGCCAGCAGCCAGGCAGTGAGCACAGATACGCAGTATTTT CASSQAVSTDTQYF . . TRBJ2-3 TRBV3-1/TRBV3-2
TGTGCCAGCAGTTACTCGTTAGGGGATCGTCAGCCCCAGCATTTT CASSYSLGDRQPQHF . . TRBJ1-5 TRBV6-5
TGTGTCAGAAGCTTAACGGGGACAGGGTTTTTAGACACTGAAGCTTTCTTT CVRSLTGTGFLDTEAFF . . TRBJ1-1 TRBV7-5
TGTGCCAGCTGGACAGGACCGAACACCGGGGAGCTGTTTTTT CASWTGPNTGELFF TRBD1 once TRBJ2-2 TRBV6-5
TGTGCCAGCAGTTCCATACTAGGGGAAAAACTGTTTTTT CASSSILGEKLFF . . TRBJ1-4 TRBV28
TGTGCCACCCAAAACAGGGGGCTGGAGGAGACCCAGTACTTC CATQNRGLEETQYF TRBD1 . TRBJ2-5 TRBV19
TGTGCCATCAGTGACAGGGGAGGCAATCAGCCCCAGCATTTT CAISDRGGNQPQHF . . TRBJ1-5 TRBV10-3
TGCGCCAGCAGCTCACAGGGGGCACAACATGAGCAGTTCTTC CASSSQGAQHEQFF TRBD1 . TRBJ2-1 TRBV5-1
TGTGCCAGCAGTGGATTGGCGAGAGCGGGCCCTAAGAACTACTACTACGAGCAGTACTTC CASSGLARAGPKNYYYEQYF . . TRBJ2-7 TRBV2